Presented here are 3 T cell receptor beta chains from one specimen sequenced in a study of neurological immune-mediated disorders (dated by TCRdb to between 2018 and 2020). Library preparation used 5' RACE. The instrument given in TCRdb is Illumina HiSeq 2500. TCRdb itself trimmed the public reads at Q25 with fastp, ran MiXCR and retained productive beta chains. Entries that share a CDR3 protein sequence are merged under the most common genes and DNA. The sample table lists about 99,000 distinct CDR3 sequences, roughly a tenth of them with a count of one. Of the sample, under 4% is held by the ten largest clones. What the time point label conveys for this sample: longitudinal time-point 3. What was sequenced was PBMCs. These receptors were collected from a female donor with HTLV-1-associated myelopathy (HAM/TSP).

This clonotype was counted at least ten times. This chain connects TRBV11-1 to TRBJ2-7; D is unclear. V dropped 1 base and J dropped 1 base, with 8 bases sitting between them. The CDR3 length is 14 residues. CDR1 is SGHAT, CDR2 FQDESV, per germline (reference sequence). The CDR3, as DNA: TGTGCCAGCAGCTTAGGCTTCTTTTCCTACGAGCAGTACTTC. Encoded protein: CASSLGFFSYEQYF.

This clonotype was observed at least ten times. The chain uses TRBV29-1 and TRBJ2-3; D is uncertain. The CDR3 length is 13 residues. V dropped 3 bases and J dropped 4 bases, with 11 bases sitting between them. Germline V gene lookup returns CDR1 SQVTM and CDR2 ANQGSEA. The CDR3 nucleotides read TGCAGCGTTGACGGTAACCGTGCAGATACGCAGTATTTT. The encoded protein is CSVDGNRADTQYF.

The rearrangement joins TRBV13 to TRBJ2-1, with TRBD1 identical over 8 bases. The V gene's germline CDR1 is PRHDT and CDR2 FYEKMQ (reference sequence). The V gene end was trimmed by 5 bases and the J gene end by 8 bases; junction bases not matched to a gene: 8. This CDR3 is built from 14 residues. The CDR3 protein is CASSPGQGSDEQFF. The CDR3 nucleotides are TGTGCCAGCAGCCCTGGACAGGGCAGCGATGAGCAGTTCTTC.